Included here is one TCR beta chain sequence, with context. No antigen is known for it. The source of the sample is a study of T cell repertoires in cytomegalovirus infection. Turning to the study itself: CMV epitopes in the study were HLA-C-restricted (recently identified) and HLA-B-restricted (well studied). Based on public TCR beta signatures, there were indications of CMV infection and of a matching HLA type. Study conclusions and caveats: HLA-C-restricted CMV-specific TCR beta clonotypes prevailed in the ex vivo response.

TCRdb itself ran the reads through MiXCR, one entry per CDR3 protein. The sample records a few hundred thousand distinct CDR3 sequences, about 33% being singletons. V dropped 5 bases and J dropped 6; count of bases not matched to a gene: 5. CDR1 and CDR2 from the germline V gene are SEHNR and FQNEAQ (reference sequence). The CDR3 totals 13 residues. Material: cultured PBMCs, obtained from culture after CMV antigen stimulation. This chain joins TRBV7-9 and TRBJ2-7, with TRBD2 matching over 9 bases. The source is a human donor in good health (CMV status not recorded). Some clones in this sample may be carry-over from other donors' samples. The CDR3 loop reads CASSNSGRAEQYV. The CDR3 nucleotides are TGTGCCAGCAGCAATAGCGGGAGAGCCGAGCAGTACGTC.